Each of the 18 T cell receptor beta chains below was sequenced from the same sample in a study of blood T cell repertoires in COVID-19. Sequencing used immunoSEQ multiplex PCR; TCRdb keeps in-frame clones, though not all of them. The data hold about 130,000 clones, with over 80% observed a single time. The source material was PBMCs or T cells enriched from blood (not recorded which). These TCRs come from a young man who had recovered from COVID-19.

This rearrangement joins TRBV5-1 to TRBJ1-6; no definite D call. CDR3 size: 15 residues. Germline V gene sequence: CDR1 SGHRS, CDR2 YFSETQ. The V gene lost 1 base and the J gene lost 5 bases, with 10 bases spanning the gap. As DNA, the CDR3 is TGCGCCAGCAGCTTGACAGATTTAAATAATTCACCCCTCCACTTT. It encodes CASSLTDLNNSPLHF.

The V gene is TRBV5-5, the J gene TRBJ1-2, with D maybe TRBD1 (6 bases). CDR3 length: 14 amino acids. CDR1 and CDR2 (germline): SGHKS, YYEKEE (reference sequence). The ends were cut back, 5 bases at V and 4 bases at J, with 15 bases in the middle. The CDR3 DNA reads TGTGCCAGCAGTCAATACAGGGAAAGCTATGGCTACACCTTC. This gives the protein CASSQYRESYGYTF.

The chain recombines TRBV4-1 with TRBJ1-6; D call uncertain. V lost 0 bases and J 6 bases, leaving 9 bases between the germline ends. The CDR3 spans 15 residues. CDR1 is MGHRA and CDR2 is YSYEKL in the germline V gene. This CDR3 is CASSQDGLGNSPLHF. In nucleotides, the CDR3 is TGCGCCAGCAGCCAAGATGGGCTGGGTAATTCACCCCTCCACTTT.

This clone was recorded once. The gene calls are TRBV2 and TRBJ2-3; weak D call: TRBD2 (6 bases). Germline assignment: CDR1 SNHLY and CDR2 FYNNEI. Trimming took 6 bases from V and 5 from J, leaving 15 bases between them. The CDR3 is 14 residues long. CDR3 protein: CASRLALTGDTQYF. As DNA, the CDR3 is TGTGCCAGCAGACTAGCCTTGACGGGAGATACGCAGTATTTT.

In its sample, this clone was seen once. V gene TRBV19 combines with J gene TRBJ1-4; D remains unclear. Germline V lookup: CDR1 LNHDA, CDR2 SQIVND (reference sequence). The CDR3 covers 14 residues. Between the trimmed V and J ends, which lost 5 bases and 0 bases, there was a span of 7 bases. The CDR3 loop is CASSLASTNEKLFF. Here the CDR3 DNA reads TGTGCCAGTAGTCTAGCATCAACTAATGAAAAACTGTTTTTT.

The V call is TRBV5-1, the J call TRBJ1-2, with TRBD1 as a possible D gene (6 bases). Germline V gene lookup returns CDR1 SGHRS and CDR2 YFSETQ. The CDR3 totals 15 residues. Trimming left V 3 bases short and J 0 bases short, with 12 bases between. CDR3 coding DNA: TGCGCCAGCAGCTATGGTCAGGGGACTAACTATGGCTACACCTTC. Translation gives CASSYGQGTNYGYTF.

Here the CDR3 DNA reads TGTGCCAGCAGTGAGCGGCTAGCGGGAGTCTTCCAAGAGACCCAGTACTTC. Amino acid sequence: CASSERLAGVFQETQYF. The chain combines TRBV2 with TRBJ2-5; 10 positions match TRBD2. This CDR3 has 17 amino acids. V lost 3 bases, J lost 1 base, and 8 bases stayed unmatched. CDR1 and CDR2 (germline): SNHLY, FYNNEI. Full variable domain (rest looked up from reference TRBV2 and TRBJ2-5): EPEVTQTPSHQVTQMGQEVILRCVPISNHLYFYWYRQILGQKVEFLVSFYNNEISEKSEIFDDQFSVERPDGSNFTLKIRSTKLEDSAMYFCASSERLAGVFQETQYFGPGTRLLVL.

The CDR3 spells CASSSQQGANTEAFF. The CDR3 nucleotides are TGTGCCAGCAGCTCTCAACAGGGAGCGAACACTGAAGCTTTCTTT. The chain uses TRBV7-3 and TRBJ1-1, with TRBD1 as a possible D gene (6 bases). The V gene lost 4 bases and the J gene lost 1 base, with 13 bases spanning the gap. This CDR3 is 15 amino acids long. Germline-derived CDR1 and CDR2 are SGHTA and FQGTGA.

The chain uses TRBV25-1 and TRBJ2-1; a weak D match, TRBD2 (6 bases). The CDR3 extends over 14 amino acids. With 3 bases removed from V and 6 bases from J, the gap between germline ends came to 12 bases. Germline-derived CDR1 and CDR2 are MGHDK and SYGVNS. The CDR3 loop reads CASSDRLVTNEQFF. The CDR3 coding sequence is TGTGCCAGCAGTGACCGACTAGTCACCAATGAGCAGTTCTTC. Combining the CDR3 with reference TRBV25-1 and TRBJ2-1 gives the whole variable domain EADIYQTPRYLVIGTGKKITLECSQTMGHDKMYWYQQDPGMELHLIHYSYGVNSTEKGDLSSESTVSRIRTEHFPLTLESARPSHTSQYLCASSDRLVTNEQFFGPGTRLTVL.

The chain links TRBV7-9 to TRBJ2-7, with D perhaps matching TRBD2 (6 bases). This CDR3 contains 12 residues. Trimming removed 3 bases at V and 6 bases at J, with 9 bases between. The germline V gene has CDR1 SEHNR and CDR2 FQNEAQ (reference sequence). Here the CDR3 reads CASSLGDSEQYV. In DNA, the CDR3 is TGTGCCAGCAGCTTGGGGGACTCCGAGCAGTACGTC.

J is TRBJ1-4 and V is TRBV5-1, with a possible D match to TRBD1 (5 bases). The CDR3 has 14 residues. From germline, CDR1 is SGHRS and CDR2 YFSETQ. The V end was cut by 4 bases, the J end by 4 bases, with 11 bases between. The CDR3 DNA reads TGCGCCAGCAGCCCGACCAGGGATAATGAAAAACTGTTTTTT. Translating gives CASSPTRDNEKLFF.

This clone was counted a few times. V is TRBV4-1 and J is TRBJ2-1; 8 bases align to TRBD1. The CDR3 is made up of 15 amino acids. Germline lookup yields CDR1 MGHRA and CDR2 YSYEKL. V shed 0 bases and J 10 bases; nucleotides not matched to a gene: 8. CDR3 loop: CASSQDADRAFEQFF. The CDR3 nucleotides read TGCGCCAGCAGCCAAGATGCGGACAGGGCGTTCGAGCAGTTCTTC.

The chain uses TRBV12-5 and TRBJ1-6, with 9 positions matching TRBD1. J was trimmed by 10 bases and V by 7 bases; bases with no gene match: 11. The V gene's germline CDR1 is LGHNT and CDR2 FRNRAP. The CDR3 is made up of 15 amino acids. The CDR3 DNA reads TGTGCTAGTGCCCTAGGACAGGGGATCGGATCACCCCTCCACTTT. Its protein is CASALGQGIGSPLHF.

J is TRBJ2-7 and V is TRBV9, with 8 bases lining up with TRBD2. CDR3 length equals 14 residues. From germline, CDR1 is SGDLS and CDR2 YYNGEE. V shed 0 bases and J 4 bases; nucleotides not matched to a gene: 3. The DNA for the CDR3 is TGTGCCAGCAGCGTAGGAGCTAGCGGGTACGAGCAGTACTTC. It encodes CASSVGASGYEQYF.

The CDR3 DNA reads TGTGCCAGCAGTTTATCGGGGGGTCTGGTTAATTCACCCCTCCACTTT. It codes for CASSLSGGLVNSPLHF. The gene calls are TRBV27 and TRBJ1-6, with D maybe TRBD1 (5 bases). This CDR3 has 16 residues. V lost 0 bases and J lost 6, with 12 bases in between. Germline CDR1 is MNHEY and CDR2 is SMNVEV (reference sequence).

CDR3 in DNA: TGTGCCAGCAGCACCCGACTAGCGGGGCTAACCTACGAGCAGTACTTC. This encodes CASSTRLAGLTYEQYF. The gene calls are TRBV7-2 and TRBJ2-7; 11 nucleotides match TRBD2. CDR1 and CDR2 (germline): SGHTA, FQGNSA. The CDR3 length is 16 residues. Trimming removed 5 bases from V and 2 bases from J; junction bases left unmatched: 8.

The chain employs TRBV4-1 and TRBJ2-2, with 7 positions matching TRBD2. V trimming: 5 bases; J trimming: 7 bases; junction bases outside the gene matches: 10. Germline V CDR1 and CDR2: MGHRA, YSYEKL. The CDR3 extends over 15 amino acids. CDR3 DNA: TGCGCCAGCAGCAGACGGAGCGGGGAGGGCGGGGAGCTGTTTTTT. Translating gives CASSRRSGEGGELFF.

This chain links TRBV18 with TRBJ2-7; 13 nucleotides align to TRBD2. The CDR3 is 17 amino acids. The V and J ends lost 1 base and 5 bases, in that order; junction bases with no gene match: 8. Per the germline V gene, CDR1 is KGHSH and CDR2 is LQKENI. CDR3 DNA: TGTGCCAGCTCACCACGGACTAGCGGGAGAGGTCCCCACGAGCAGTACTTC. The encoded protein is CASSPRTSGRGPHEQYF.